Presented here are 24 T cell receptor beta chains from one specimen sequenced in a study of cytomegalovirus exposure and HLA in healthy donors. It was with 60 Vbeta and 13 Jbeta primers that the PCR ran. The method was immunoSEQ multiplex PCR; TCRdb's version includes in-frame clones alone and lacks a portion of them. The sample contains roughly 110,000 clones, around 64% of which appear only once. Sequencing input: PBMCs. These receptors were obtained from a woman aged 30 to 39 in good health and CMV-seronegative.

The chain combines TRBV7-6 with TRBJ2-7, with 8 bases aligning to TRBD1. The CDR3 covers 15 residues. Per the germline V gene, CDR1 is SGHVS and CDR2 is FNYEAQ. V lost 1 base to trimming and J lost 2 bases; unmatched junction nucleotides: 4. The CDR3 protein is CASSLEGTGAYEQYF. Written as DNA, the CDR3 is TGTGCCAGCAGCTTAGAGGGGACAGGAGCCTACGAGCAGTACTTC.

This clone was picked up a small number of times. This chain connects TRBV5-1 to TRBJ2-7; D not resolved. Germline V gene data show CDR1 as SGHRS and CDR2 as YFSETQ. The CDR3 is 18 amino acids. V lost 0 bases and J 3 bases, leaving 22 bases between the germline ends. CDR3 sequence: CASSLVGGLKSQVYEQYF. The CDR3 nucleotides read TGCGCCAGCAGCTTGGTTGGCGGTCTAAAGTCCCAAGTCTACGAGCAGTACTTC.

The chain joins TRBV28 to TRBJ1-5, with D possibly matching TRBD1 (5 bases). V lost 6 bases and J 0 bases, leaving 21 bases between the germline ends. This CDR3 has 18 residues. Germline V gives CDR1 MDHEN, CDR2 SYDVKM. The chain's CDR3 is CASSRTDLDRYSNQPQHF. DNA for the CDR3: TGTGCCAGCAGCCGGACGGACCTCGACAGATATAGCAATCAGCCCCAGCATTTT.

The V call is TRBV2, the J call TRBJ2-2; TRBD1 agrees at 7 bases. After removal of 4 bases from V and 11 bases from J, the junction contained 4 bases not matched to a gene. Germline values: CDR1 SNHLY, CDR2 FYNNEI. This CDR3 has 12 amino acids. The CDR3 here is CASSGQGVELFF. DNA of the CDR3: TGTGCCAGCAGTGGACAGGGAGTAGAGCTGTTTTTT.

J is TRBJ2-1 and V is TRBV14; tentatively, D is TRBD2 (6 bases). The CDR3 contains 13 residues. Looked up from germline, CDR1 is SGHDN and CDR2 is FVKESK. Trimming took 0 bases from V and 12 from J, leaving 12 bases between them. The CDR3 reads CASSQDVGTRQFF. Written as DNA, the CDR3 is TGTGCCAGCAGCCAAGATGTGGGGACTCGGCAGTTCTTC.

The rearrangement uses TRBV30 and TRBJ2-5; a weak D match, TRBD2 (6 bases). The J call may be wrong; the DNA end is better matched by TRBJ2-7. Germline CDR1 GTSNPN, CDR2 SVGIG (reference sequence). The CDR3 is 13 residues long. Here the CDR3 reads CAWSVWTIAEQYF. In DNA form, the CDR3 reads TGTGCCTGGAGTGTATGGACTATCGCCGAGCAGTACTTC.

V and J are TRBV7-2 and TRBJ1-6, with 7 bases lining up with TRBD1. V shed 5 bases and J 6 bases; nucleotides not matched to a gene: 10. The CDR3 totals 16 residues. Germline-derived CDR1 and CDR2 are SGHTA and FQGNSA. CDR3 residues: CASSPPRYRGNSPLHF. The CDR3 nucleotides read TGTGCCAGCAGCCCACCCCGGTACAGGGGTAATTCACCCCTCCACTTT.

V and J are TRBV6-1 and TRBJ2-7; 10 bases line up with TRBD2. The germline gives CDR1 MNHNS, CDR2 SASEGT. Unmatched junction bases numbered 10, after V lost 2 bases and J lost 9 bases. CDR3 size: 15 residues. This CDR3 reads CASSELASGSLGQYF. Written as DNA, the CDR3 is TGTGCCAGCAGTGAATTGGCTAGCGGGAGTTTAGGGCAGTACTTC.

V gene TRBV6-5 combines with J gene TRBJ2-7; tentatively, D is TRBD2 (6 bases). The CDR3 spans 15 residues. The V end was cut by 5 bases, the J end by 1 base, with 15 bases between. In germline, CDR1 is MNHEY, CDR2 SVGAGI. Written as DNA, the CDR3 is TGTGCCAGCAGTCCCGCCGGGACTCTTTCCTACGAGCAGTACTTC. As protein: CASSPAGTLSYEQYF.

This rearrangement joins TRBV30 to TRBJ1-6; maybe TRBD1 (6 bases). Trimming removed 2 bases from V and 10 bases from J, with 12 bases in between. This CDR3 spans 13 amino acids. Germline CDR1 is GTSNPN and CDR2 is SVGIG (reference sequence). CDR3 in amino acids: CAWSRTAGSPLHF. As DNA, the CDR3 is TGTGCCTGGAGTAGGACAGCGGGGTCACCCCTCCACTTT.

The chain is built from TRBV7-2 and TRBJ2-2, with D possibly matching TRBD1 (6 bases). The CDR3 has 14 residues. Trimming stripped 4 bases from V and 4 bases from J, with 10 bases between. In germline, CDR1 is SGHTA, CDR2 FQGNSA. The CDR3, as DNA: TGTGCCAGCAGCTCCCAGACAGGCACCGGGGAGCTGTTTTTT. Translated: CASSSQTGTGELFF.

This clone came up a few times. V gene TRBV11-2 combines with J gene TRBJ1-1; 9 bases map to TRBD1. J was trimmed by 4 bases and V by 3 bases; bases with no gene match: 3. The CDR3 spans 14 residues. Germline V gene lookup returns CDR1 SGHAT and CDR2 FQNNGV. CDR3 loop: CASSFGQGFTEAFF. The CDR3 region has the DNA TGTGCCAGCAGCTTCGGACAGGGGTTCACTGAAGCTTTCTTT.

The rearrangement uses TRBV18 and TRBJ1-1; D possibly corresponds to TRBD1 (6 bases). The germline V gene has CDR1 KGHSH and CDR2 LQKENI. This CDR3 contains 15 residues. With 5 bases removed from V and 0 bases from J, the gap between germline ends came to 13 bases. In DNA form, the CDR3 reads TGTGCCAGCTCAGGAGACAGGTCCCTGAACACTGAAGCTTTCTTT. As protein: CASSGDRSLNTEAFF.

This sequence joins TRBV9 and TRBJ1-1; no firm D call. Trimming left V 4 bases short and J 5 bases short, with 18 bases between. CDR1 and CDR2 from the germline V gene are SGDLS and YYNGEE. This CDR3 is built from 15 residues. Here the CDR3 reads CASSSSGSFGTEAFF. CDR3 sequence (DNA): TGTGCCAGCAGCTCTTCCGGGAGCTTCGGGACTGAAGCTTTCTTT. The complete variable domain, with remaining parts taken from reference TRBV9 and TRBJ1-1, reads DSGVTQTPKHLITATGQRVTLRCSPRSGDLSVYWYQQSLDQGLQFLIQYYNGEERAKGNILERFSAQQFPDLHSELNLSSLELGDSALYFCASSSSGSFGTEAFFGQGTRLTVV.

The chain uses TRBV5-5 and TRBJ1-1; D not resolved. Between the trimmed V and J ends, which lost 0 bases and 3 bases, there was a span of 15 bases. The CDR3 sequence is 16 residues long. CDR1 is SGHKS and CDR2 is YYEKEE in the germline V gene (reference sequence). The CDR3 DNA is TGTGCCAGCAGCTTGGCTATCCTGCCAGGTTACACTGAAGCTTTCTTT. Protein product: CASSLAILPGYTEAFF.

The gene calls are TRBV19 and TRBJ1-2; D may be TRBD1 (6 bases). CDR3 size: 12 residues. The germline gives CDR1 LNHDA, CDR2 SQIVND (reference sequence). Trimming removed 5 bases from V and 4 bases from J, with 8 bases in between. CDR3 nucleotide sequence: TGTGCCAGTAGTCCGGACAGCTATGGCTACACCTTC. This translates into CASSPDSYGYTF.

V gene TRBV4-1 combines with J gene TRBJ2-7; no definite D call. Germline CDR1 is MGHRA and CDR2 is YSYEKL. This CDR3 region has 13 residues. The V gene lost 3 bases and the J gene lost 5 bases, with 11 bases spanning the gap. The CDR3: CASSQSLSHEQYF. In DNA form, the CDR3 reads TGCGCCAGCAGCCAGAGCTTGTCCCACGAGCAGTACTTC.

V is TRBV7-9 and J is TRBJ2-7; TRBD1 matches 7 bases. The CDR3 runs 15 residues. The germline gives CDR1 SEHNR, CDR2 FQNEAQ (reference sequence). V was pared by 0 bases and J by 1 base, with 3 bases of the junction left unmatched. The chain's CDR3 is CASSLAGGESYEQYF. CDR3 sequence (DNA): TGTGCCAGCAGCTTAGCAGGGGGCGAGTCCTACGAGCAGTACTTC.

V usage is TRBV28 and J usage is TRBJ1-2; D unresolved. CDR1 is MDHEN, CDR2 SYDVKM, per germline. This CDR3 spans 13 amino acids. The V and J ends lost 2 bases and 8 bases respectively, with 12 bases between them. CDR3 DNA sequence: TGTGCCAGCAGTTTAGTCCAGAAATGGGGCTACACCTTC. Residues: CASSLVQKWGYTF.

This clone appeared once. The chain couples TRBV7-3 to TRBJ2-5; 11 nucleotides match TRBD2. V lost 1 base, J lost 2 bases, and 6 bases stayed unmatched. The CDR3 consists of 17 residues. CDR1 is SGHTA, CDR2 FQGTGA, per germline. This CDR3 is CASSLSGVAGGQETQYF. In nucleotides, the CDR3 is TGTGCCAGCAGCTTAAGTGGGGTAGCGGGAGGGCAAGAGACCCAGTACTTC. The entire variable domain, with the rest obtained from reference TRBV7-3 and TRBJ2-5, is as follows: GAGVSQTPSNKVTEKGKYVELRCDPISGHTALYWYRQSLGQGPEFLIYFQGTGAADDSGLPNDRFFAVRPEGSVSTLKIQRTERGDSAVYLCASSLSGVAGGQETQYFGPGTRLLVL.

The V call is TRBV7-9, the J call TRBJ2-1, with 10 bases that match TRBD2. The ends lost 5 bases at V and 4 bases at J; junction bases unmatched: 8. Germline V gene lookup returns CDR1 SEHNR and CDR2 FQNEAQ (reference sequence). The CDR3 covers 16 residues. The CDR3 sequence is CASSTLAGAGYNEQFF. CDR3 DNA sequence: TGTGCCAGCAGCACTCTAGCGGGAGCAGGGTACAATGAGCAGTTCTTC.

The V call is TRBV23-1, the J call TRBJ1-5; no definite D call. TRBV23-1 falls under the ORF class, with uncertain function. CDR3 length: 16 amino acids. V lost 3 bases and J lost 1, with 13 bases in between. The DNA of the CDR3 is TGCGCCAGCAGTCAGAAATGCCTGGAGAGCAATCAGCCCCAGCATTTT. Protein sequence: CASSQKCLESNQPQHF.

This clone showed up just a few times. In DNA form, the CDR3 reads TGTGCCAGCAGTTCCCAGGGGCCTAGCACAGATACGCAGTATTTT. It yields the protein CASSSQGPSTDTQYF. The gene calls are TRBV27 and TRBJ2-3; maybe TRBD1 (6 bases). The CDR3 length is 15 residues. The germline V gene encodes CDR1 MNHEY and CDR2 SMNVEV (reference sequence). V shed 4 bases and J shed 0 bases, with 11 bases lying between them.

This clone was picked up a small number of times. The chain carries TRBV2 and TRBJ2-5, with TRBD2 matching over 14 bases. J lost 1 base, V lost 6 bases, and 4 bases had no gene match. Germline V CDR1 and CDR2: SNHLY, FYNNEI. The CDR3 totals 16 residues. In DNA form, the CDR3 reads TGTGCCAGCAGCGCCGGGACTAGCGGGAGCCAAGAGACCCAGTACTTC. This encodes CASSAGTSGSQETQYF.